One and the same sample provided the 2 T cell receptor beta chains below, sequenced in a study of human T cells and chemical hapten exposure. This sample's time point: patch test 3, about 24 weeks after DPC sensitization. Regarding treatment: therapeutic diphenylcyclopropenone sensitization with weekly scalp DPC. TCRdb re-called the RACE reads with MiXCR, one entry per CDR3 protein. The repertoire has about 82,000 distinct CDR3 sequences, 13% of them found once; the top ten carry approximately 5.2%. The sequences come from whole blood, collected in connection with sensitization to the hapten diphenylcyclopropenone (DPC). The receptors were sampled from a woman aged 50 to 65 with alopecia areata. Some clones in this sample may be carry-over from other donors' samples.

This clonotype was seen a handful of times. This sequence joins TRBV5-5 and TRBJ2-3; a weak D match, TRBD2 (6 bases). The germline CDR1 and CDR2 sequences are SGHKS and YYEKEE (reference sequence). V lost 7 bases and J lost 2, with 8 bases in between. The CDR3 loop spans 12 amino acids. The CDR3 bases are TGTGCCAGCGGGAGGTCCACAGATACGCAGTATTTT. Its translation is CASGRSTDTQYF.

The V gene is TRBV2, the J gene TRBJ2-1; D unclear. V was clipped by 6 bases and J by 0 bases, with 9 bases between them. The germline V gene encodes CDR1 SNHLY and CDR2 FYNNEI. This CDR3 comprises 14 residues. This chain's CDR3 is CASRASSSYNEQFF. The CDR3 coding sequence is TGTGCCAGCAGGGCCTCGAGCTCCTACAATGAGCAGTTCTTC.